The source of this TCR beta chain is a study of T cell repertoires in cytomegalovirus infection. Study background: Used in the study were CMV epitopes, some recently identified and HLA-C-restricted, others well-studied and HLA-B-restricted.

TCRdb re-called the reads with MiXCR, one entry per CDR3 protein. The table includes some 320,000 distinct CDR3 sequences, under 35% detected once. Only a few counts were recorded for this clonotype. The antigen remains undetermined. The CDR3 has 13 residues. V shed 0 bases and J shed 3 bases, with 5 bases lying between them. The germline CDR1 and CDR2 sequences are MDHEN and SYDVKM. The receptor was derived from a human donor in good health (CMV status not recorded). Some clones in this sample may be carry-over from other donors' samples. The chain is built from TRBV28 and TRBJ2-5; D uncertain. The sample in question was cultured PBMCs, obtained from culture after CMV antigen stimulation. The CDR3 nucleotides are TGTGCCAGCAGTTTATGGGATAAAGAGACCCAGTACTTC. This encodes CASSLWDKETQYF.